This TCR beta chain was sequenced during a study of T-cell reconstitution after alpha-beta-depleted transplantation in children. Points from the study as a whole: Two months or so post-transplant, alpha-beta T cells reportedly derived from several hundred expanded graft clones. One year after transplant, T-cell counts and diversity came mostly from newly produced T cells.

Trimming took 3 bases from V and 5 from J; bases not matched to a gene: 5. CDR3 length equals 13 residues. Germline V gene data show CDR1 as DFQATT and CDR2 as SNEGSKA (reference sequence). A TCRbeta library incorporating unique molecular identifiers was prepared. TCRdb reanalysed the PCR reads using MiXCR and keeps one entry per CDR3 protein. The sample records hundreds of thousands of distinct CDR3 sequences, around 13% being singletons. This clonotype has at least ten counts. Its specificity is unknown. Source: PBMCs, taken before TCRalphabeta/CD19-depleted stem cell transplant. The chain employs TRBV20-1 and TRBJ1-2; 8 bases fit TRBD1. The sequence was obtained from a girl aged 2-10 years with congenital amegakaryocytic thrombocytopenia, due to receive a stem cell transplant. Here the CDR3 DNA reads TGCAGTGCTAGGCAGGGGGCGGCGTATGGCTACACCTTC. It translates to CSARQGAAYGYTF.